This TCR beta chain was found in a study of neoadjuvant anti-PD-1 for oral cavity cancer (dated by TCRdb to the early 2020s). Context from the whole study: Before curative-intent surgical resection, most patients were given three to four biweekly doses of nivolumab at 3 mg/kg. Patients without progression received a fourth nivolumab dose around day 43 and underwent definitive surgical resection on days 50-56. Under RECIST 1.1, a patient counted as a responder if showing complete response, partial response or stable disease, and as a non-responder if showing progression. A roughly 32% response rate was observed in the parent correlative cohort, in which about a dozen patients were included.

This clone appeared a few times. It has no known antigen specificity. Nothing much larger sits one base from this clone, and base qualities are not available. For deep sequencing, each PBMC sample was run in six replicates, with libraries mostly built from 480 ng of input genomic DNA. The immunoSEQ hsTCRbeta kit was used to prepare TCRbeta libraries, following the manufacturer's instructions. An Illumina NovaSeq 6000 S4 flow cell was used to sequence the final libraries, which had first been combined to 3 nM. The paper's processing steps were these. Raw data preprocessing and quality control were performed with the immunoSEQ Analyzer. The analysis was restricted to productive rearrangements, with each unique CDR3 amino acid sequence defining a clonotype. Repertoire clonality was estimated as the Gini-Simpson index, which was computed with the R package tcR. Gini indices were compared with Student's t test, and associations with tumor size change were assessed by Pearson correlation. Held by TCRdb, this immuneACCESS table contains in-frame sequences only and omits some clones. Under half of the omission traces to an unresolved V gene where checked; the cause of the rest is unknown. V and J calls and clone size are given by that table; D and trimming were obtained from the DNA. This sample has approximately 42,000 clones in its table, and approximately 80% of those were observed once. More than 4.5% of the sample rests with the top ten.

The CDR3 runs 12 amino acids, cysteine and phenylalanine included. Just CDR3 DNA is preserved here, 36 bases in frame from base 1. CDR1 is given as SQVTM and CDR2 as ANQGSEA, both from the germline V gene. The V and J ends are trimmed by 4 bases and 1 base, leaving 7 bases between them. Interpreted using the paper, the time point label stands for: after neoadjuvant nivolumab, at surgical resection. Patients had been newly diagnosed with stage II-IVA oral cavity squamous cell carcinoma, and no prior systemic or radiation treatment had been given to the patients. The cohort was composed of patients with HPV-negative, locally advanced oral cavity squamous cell carcinoma. Peripheral blood mononuclear cells were analyzed directly and were not maintained or expanded in culture. Samples came from a longitudinal correlative study of a single-arm phase II trial of neoadjuvant nivolumab in oral cavity squamous cell carcinoma. Subject-matched pre- and post-treatment PBMCs and tumors from three responders and three non-responders were subjected to genomic DNA-based TCRbeta sequencing. Peripheral blood mononuclear cells were collected before nivolumab treatment and were collected again after treatment, at the time of surgery. The Maxwell RSC DNA from Cells kit was used to extract genomic DNA from PBMCs.

What the study reported, not specific to this receptor: Within PBMCs, T cell clonality (Gini index) was significantly higher in non-responders than responders after neoadjuvant nivolumab. The TCR analyses had only a few patients in each response group, and the authors called for validation in larger cohorts. Higher pretreatment blood Treg/Th17 ratios correlated with both higher pretreatment blood TCRbeta clonality and lower post-treatment tumor TCRbeta clonality.

The chain is made from TRBV29-1 and TRBJ2-5; the D segment could be TRBD2, given 5 matching bases. Source: PBMCs, taken after nivolumab (anti-PD-1) treatment. The clonotype was recovered from a person aged 40-85 years with oral cavity squamous cell carcinoma. The CDR3 loop reads CSVGAGQETQYF. The DNA sequence is as follows: TGCAGCGTTGGGGCGGGCCAAGAGACCCAGTACTTC.